This entry features one TCR beta chain sequence. Germline assignment: CDR1 SEHNR and CDR2 FQNEAQ (reference sequence). V dropped 2 bases and J dropped 4 bases, with 14 bases sitting between them. The CDR3 extends over 15 amino acids. This sample is drawn from a study of blood T cell repertoires in COVID-19. Authors' analysis steps: The authors estimated nucleated cell counts from reference gene primer amplification. TCRdb's copy holds only in-frame clones and misses some; the assay was immunoSEQ multiplex PCR. V, J and clone size derive from that table, while D and trimming were established from the DNA sequence. The repertoire includes about 120,000 clones, approximately 90% of them detected once, and about 8% sits in the top ten.

Sample: peripheral blood. This chain connects TRBV7-9 to TRBJ2-5; D possibly corresponds to TRBD2 (7 bases). This sequence was found in a human donor in a cohort sampled during active COVID-19. The CDR3 nucleotides are TGTGCCAGCAGCTTAAGAGGGGGGGCTGCAGAGACCCAGTACTTC. It is translated as CASSLRGGAAETQYF.